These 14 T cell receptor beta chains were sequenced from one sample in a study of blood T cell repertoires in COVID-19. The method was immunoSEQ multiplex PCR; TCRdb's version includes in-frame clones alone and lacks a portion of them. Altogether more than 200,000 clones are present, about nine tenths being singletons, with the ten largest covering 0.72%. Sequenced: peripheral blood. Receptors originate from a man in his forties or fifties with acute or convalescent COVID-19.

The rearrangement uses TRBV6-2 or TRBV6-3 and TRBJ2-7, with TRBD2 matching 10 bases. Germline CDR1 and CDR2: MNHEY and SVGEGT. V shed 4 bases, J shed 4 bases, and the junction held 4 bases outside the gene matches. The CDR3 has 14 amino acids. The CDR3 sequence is CASSSSGGYYEQYF. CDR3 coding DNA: TGTGCCAGCAGTTCTAGCGGGGGATATTACGAGCAGTACTTC.

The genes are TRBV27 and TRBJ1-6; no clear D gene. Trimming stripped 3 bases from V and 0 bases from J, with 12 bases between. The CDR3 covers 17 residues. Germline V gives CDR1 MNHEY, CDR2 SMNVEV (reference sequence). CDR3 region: CASSFRRRTSYNSPLHF. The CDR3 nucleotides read TGTGCCAGCAGTTTCCGACGGAGAACCTCCTATAATTCACCCCTCCACTTT.

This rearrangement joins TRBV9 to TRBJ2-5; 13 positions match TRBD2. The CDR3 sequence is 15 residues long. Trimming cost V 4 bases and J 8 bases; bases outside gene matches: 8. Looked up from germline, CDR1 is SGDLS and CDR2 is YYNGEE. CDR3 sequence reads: CASSPRTSGGGTQYF. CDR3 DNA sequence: TGTGCCAGCAGCCCCAGGACTAGCGGGGGTGGAACCCAGTACTTC.

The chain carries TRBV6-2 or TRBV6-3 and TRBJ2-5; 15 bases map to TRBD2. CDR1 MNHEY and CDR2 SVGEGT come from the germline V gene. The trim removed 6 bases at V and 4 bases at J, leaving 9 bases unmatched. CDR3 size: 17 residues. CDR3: CASSPPLGLAGGETQYF. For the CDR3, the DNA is TGTGCCAGCAGCCCTCCCCTGGGACTAGCGGGAGGAGAGACCCAGTACTTC.

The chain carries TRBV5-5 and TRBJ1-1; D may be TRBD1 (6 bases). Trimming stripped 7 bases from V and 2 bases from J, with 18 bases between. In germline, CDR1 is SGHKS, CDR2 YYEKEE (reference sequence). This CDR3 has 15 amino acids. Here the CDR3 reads CASFIGGVPNTEAFF. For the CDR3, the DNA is TGTGCCAGCTTTATAGGGGGGGTTCCCAACACTGAAGCTTTCTTT.

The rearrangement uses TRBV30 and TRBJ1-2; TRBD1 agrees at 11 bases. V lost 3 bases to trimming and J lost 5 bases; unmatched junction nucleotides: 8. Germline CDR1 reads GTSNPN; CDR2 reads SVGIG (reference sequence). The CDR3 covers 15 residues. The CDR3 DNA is TGTGCCTGGAGATCCGGACAGGGGGCAGCTTATGGCTACACCTTC. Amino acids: CAWRSGQGAAYGYTF.

CDR3 coding DNA: TGTGCCAGCAGTTTGAGGACTCACTCCTACGAGCAGTACTTC. This codes for CASSLRTHSYEQYF. This chain connects TRBV27 to TRBJ2-7; perhaps TRBD2 as D (5 bases). This CDR3 is built from 14 residues. Germline V CDR1 and CDR2: MNHEY, SMNVEV (reference sequence). V was pared by 3 bases and J by 0 bases, with 9 bases between.

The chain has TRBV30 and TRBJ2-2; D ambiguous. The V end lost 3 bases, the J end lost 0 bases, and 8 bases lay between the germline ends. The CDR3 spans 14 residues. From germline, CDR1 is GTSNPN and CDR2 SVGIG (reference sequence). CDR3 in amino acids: CAWRGLTNTGELFF. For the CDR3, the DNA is TGTGCCTGGAGGGGCCTGACGAACACCGGGGAGCTGTTTTTT. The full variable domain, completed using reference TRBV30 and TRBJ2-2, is SQTIHQWPATLVQPVGSPLSLECTVEGTSNPNLYWYRQAAGRGLQLLFYSVGIGQISSEVPQNLSASRPQDRQFILSSKKLLLSDSGFYLCAWRGLTNTGELFFGEGSRLTVL.

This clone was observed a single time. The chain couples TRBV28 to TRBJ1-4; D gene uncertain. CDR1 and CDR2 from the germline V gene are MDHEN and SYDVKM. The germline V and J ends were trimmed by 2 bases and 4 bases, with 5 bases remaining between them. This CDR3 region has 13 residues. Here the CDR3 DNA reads TGTGCCAGCAGTTTACCCAATAATGAAAAACTGTTTTTT. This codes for CASSLPNNEKLFF.

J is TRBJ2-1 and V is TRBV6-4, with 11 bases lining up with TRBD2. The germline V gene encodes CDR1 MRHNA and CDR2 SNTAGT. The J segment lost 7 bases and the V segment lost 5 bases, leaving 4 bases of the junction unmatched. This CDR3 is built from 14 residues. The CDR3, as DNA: TGTGCCAGCAGTAGACTAGCGGGGCCGAATGAGCAGTTCTTC. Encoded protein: CASSRLAGPNEQFF.

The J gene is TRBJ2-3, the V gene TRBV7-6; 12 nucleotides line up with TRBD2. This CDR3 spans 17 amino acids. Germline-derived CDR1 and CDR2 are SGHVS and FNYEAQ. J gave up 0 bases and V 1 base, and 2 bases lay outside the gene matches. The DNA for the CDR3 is TGTGCCAGCAGCTTAGGGACTAGCGGGGCCAGCACAGATACGCAGTATTTT. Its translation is CASSLGTSGASTDTQYF.

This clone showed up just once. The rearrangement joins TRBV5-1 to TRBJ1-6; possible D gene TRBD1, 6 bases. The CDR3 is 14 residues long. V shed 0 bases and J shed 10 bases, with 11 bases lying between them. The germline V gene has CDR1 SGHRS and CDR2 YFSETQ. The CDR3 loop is CASSLDSGVSPLHF. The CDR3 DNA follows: TGCGCCAGCAGCTTGGATTCAGGGGTATCACCCCTCCACTTT.

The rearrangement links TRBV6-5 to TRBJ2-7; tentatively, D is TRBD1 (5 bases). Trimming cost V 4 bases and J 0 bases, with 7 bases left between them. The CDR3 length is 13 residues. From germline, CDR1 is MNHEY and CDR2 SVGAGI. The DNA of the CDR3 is TGTGCCAGCAGTTTGGACAACTCCTACGAGCAGTACTTC. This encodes CASSLDNSYEQYF.

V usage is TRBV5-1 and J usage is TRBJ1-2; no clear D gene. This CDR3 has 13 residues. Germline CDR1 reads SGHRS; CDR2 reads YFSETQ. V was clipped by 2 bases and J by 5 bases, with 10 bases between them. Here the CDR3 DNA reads TGCGCCAGCAGCTTAAACGGGGAATATGGCTACACCTTC. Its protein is CASSLNGEYGYTF.